Presented here are 27 T cell receptor beta chains from one specimen sequenced in a study of cytomegalovirus exposure and HLA in healthy donors. The PCR contained 60 Vbeta and 13 Jbeta primers. Method: immunoSEQ multiplex PCR; TCRdb's copy keeps in-frame clones and lacks some. The sample contains 60,000 to 70,000 clones, around four fifths of which appear only once. Material for sequencing was PBMCs. The source of these receptors is a male donor in good health and CMV-seropositive.

The rearrangement links TRBV9 to TRBJ2-1; 9 nucleotides match TRBD2. CDR3 length: 15 amino acids. V lost 2 bases, J lost 9 bases, and 9 bases stayed unmatched. Per germline, CDR1 SGDLS and CDR2 YYNGEE. The CDR3 is CASSVRAGGPAEQFF. The CDR3 bases are TGTGCCAGCAGCGTGAGGGCGGGGGGGCCCGCTGAGCAGTTCTTC.

The rearrangement links TRBV18 to TRBJ1-4; D unclear. Trimming shortened V by 6 bases and J by 5 bases, and 10 bases separated the two germline ends. The CDR3 totals 13 residues. Looked up from germline, CDR1 is KGHSH and CDR2 is LQKENI. The CDR3 sequence: CASSRGLNEKLFF. The DNA of the CDR3 is TGTGCCAGCTCGCGGGGTCTGAATGAAAAACTGTTTTTT.

V is TRBV7-9 and J is TRBJ2-7, with D perhaps TRBD1 (6 bases). CDR1 SEHNR and CDR2 FQNEAQ come from the germline V gene (reference sequence). The CDR3 spans 14 residues. Trimming pared 5 bases from V and 3 bases from J, leaving 14 bases between. The CDR3 DNA reads TGTGCCAGCAGCGCACATGGACAGCGCTACGAGCAGTACTTC. Protein sequence: CASSAHGQRYEQYF.

The chain couples TRBV30 to TRBJ1-1; D remains ambiguous. CDR1 and CDR2 (germline): GTSNPN, SVGIG (reference sequence). V was pared by 2 bases and J by 0 bases, with 13 bases between. CDR3 length equals 15 residues. The CDR3 nucleotides are TGTGCCTGGAGTAAGGAGGCCTGGATGAACACTGAAGCTTTCTTT. Translation gives CAWSKEAWMNTEAFF.

Worth noting for this clone: At one end, the junction sequence differs from germline, possibly due to a read error. The gene calls are TRBV5-6 and TRBJ2-2; 7 bases match TRBD1. CDR1 and CDR2 (germline): SGHDT, YYEEEE. This CDR3 has 19 amino acids. The CDR3 DNA follows: TGTGCCAGCAGCGGACTGAGACAGGGTAGAAAACCAAACACCGAGGAGCTGTTTTTT. It codes for CASSGLRQGRKPNTEELFF.

The rearrangement links TRBV7-6 to TRBJ2-7; perhaps TRBD2 as D (5 bases). This CDR3 comprises 14 residues. Germline CDR1 SGHVS, CDR2 FNYEAQ. V was pared by 5 bases and J by 5 bases, with 16 bases between. CDR3: CASSLGLPSHEQYF. In nucleotides, the CDR3 is TGTGCCAGCAGCCTAGGACTCCCATCCCACGAGCAGTACTTC.

For the CDR3, the DNA is TGTGCCAGTAGTCCCAAAGGACTCCAGGGAAACACCATATATTTT. Translation: CASSPKGLQGNTIYF. The V gene is TRBV19, the J gene TRBJ1-3; D unresolved. Germline CDR1 and CDR2: LNHDA and SQIVND (reference sequence). The CDR3 totals 15 residues. Between the trimmed V and J ends, which lost 5 bases and 4 bases, there was a span of 15 bases.

This chain links TRBV5-6 with TRBJ1-6, with 9 bases identical to TRBD1. CDR1 is SGHDT and CDR2 is YYEEEE in the germline V gene. The CDR3 is 16 amino acids. The junction had 6 bases not matched to a gene; V was cut back by 4 bases and J by 4 bases. CDR3 nucleotides: TGTGCCAGCAGCACGGGACAGGGCCTTTATAATTCACCCCTCCACTTT. As protein: CASSTGQGLYNSPLHF.

The chain couples TRBV21-1 to TRBJ1-3. TRBV21-1 is an annotated pseudogene. This CDR3 has 18 amino acids. In DNA, the CDR3 is TGTGCCAGCAGCAAAGCGTGGTCGGGGAAAAGCTCTGGAAACACCATATATTTT. This encodes CASSKAWSGKSSGNTIYF.

For this clone: Germline is not matched at one junction end, which may reflect a read error. The CDR3 DNA reads TGTGCCACCAGCGAGGGACAGGGATCTGGAAACACCATATATTTT. It translates to CATSEGQGSGNTIYF. The gene calls are TRBV7-2 and TRBJ1-3; 9 nucleotides agree with TRBD1. CDR3 length equals 15 residues. Germline lookup yields CDR1 SGHTA and CDR2 FQGNSA.

The chain carries TRBV4-1 and TRBJ1-5; 10 bases map to TRBD1. Germline V gene data show CDR1 as MGHRA and CDR2 as YSYEKL. V dropped 4 bases and J dropped 3; count of bases not matched to a gene: 9. CDR3 length: 17 residues. The CDR3 nucleotides read TGCGCCAGCAGCCGCACCACCGGGACAGGGGCCAATCAGCCCCAGCATTTT. As protein: CASSRTTGTGANQPQHF.

The chain's CDR3 is CAWSVAVGTAFSYEQYF. CDR3 coding DNA: TGTGCCTGGAGTGTGGCCGTTGGGACAGCCTTCTCCTACGAGCAGTACTTC. V usage is TRBV30 and J usage is TRBJ2-7; 7 bases align to TRBD1. Germline CDR1 is GTSNPN and CDR2 is SVGIG (reference sequence). The CDR3 is 17 amino acids. V was pared by 0 bases and J by 0 bases, with 11 bases of the junction left unmatched.

The chain couples TRBV28 to TRBJ1-5; the match to TRBD1 covers 7 bases. Germline trimming cut 5 bases from V and 7 bases from J; bases unmatched to any gene: 17. Germline CDR1 is MDHEN and CDR2 is SYDVKM. CDR3 length equals 17 residues. The CDR3 region is CASSIFDPGQVGQPQHF. The CDR3 DNA reads as TGTGCCAGCAGTATTTTCGATCCCGGACAGGTCGGACAGCCCCAGCATTTT.

The rearrangement links TRBV27 to TRBJ2-1, with TRBD1 identical over 9 bases. V dropped 4 bases and J dropped 7; count of bases not matched to a gene: 2. The CDR3 totals 13 residues. Germline assignment: CDR1 MNHEY and CDR2 SMNVEV (reference sequence). CDR3 nucleotides: TGTGCCAGCAGTTCCGGGACAGGGAATGAGCAGTTCTTC. This translates into CASSSGTGNEQFF.

This clone turned up a few times. The chain uses TRBV19 and TRBJ1-2, with D maybe TRBD1 (5 bases). Trimming stripped 7 bases from V and 1 base from J, with 10 bases between. This CDR3 is 13 amino acids long. Germline lookup yields CDR1 LNHDA and CDR2 SQIVND (reference sequence). The CDR3 protein is CASMGGLNYGYTF. DNA for the CDR3: TGTGCCAGTATGGGGGGTCTTAACTATGGCTACACCTTC.

Only a few counts were recorded for this clone. The chain has TRBV2 and TRBJ1-4, with a tentative D call TRBD1 (6 bases). The germline CDR1 and CDR2 sequences are SNHLY and FYNNEI. V lost 6 bases and J lost 0, with 14 bases in between. The CDR3 is 16 residues long. CDR3 nucleotides: TGTGCCAGCAGCGAGGACAGTGCCGCAACTAATGAAAAACTGTTTTTT. Its translation is CASSEDSAATNEKLFF. Together with reference TRBV2 and TRBJ1-4, the CDR3 gives the full variable domain: EPEVTQTPSHQVTQMGQEVILRCVPISNHLYFYWYRQILGQKVEFLVSFYNNEISEKSEIFDDQFSVERPDGSNFTLKIRSTKLEDSAMYFCASSEDSAATNEKLFFGSGTQLSVL.

This clone was seen more than once but under ten times. The chain recombines TRBV6-5 with TRBJ2-7; 7 bases are a match to TRBD1. V trimming: 6 bases; J trimming: 5 bases; junction bases outside the gene matches: 10. Germline V lookup: CDR1 MNHEY, CDR2 SVGAGI. This CDR3 has 14 residues. CDR3 in amino acids: CASSPPTGLHEQYF. The CDR3 bases are TGTGCCAGCAGCCCACCGACAGGGTTGCACGAGCAGTACTTC.

This clone has only a few counts. For the CDR3, the DNA is TGCGCCAGCAGCCAAGCTCTACAGGGAAGAAACACCATATATTTT. Residues: CASSQALQGRNTIYF. The J gene is TRBJ1-3, the V gene TRBV4-1; D is perhaps TRBD1 (6 bases). Germline V gives CDR1 MGHRA, CDR2 YSYEKL. The CDR3 sequence is 15 residues long. V was shortened by 1 base and J by 5 bases, with 12 bases between the two germline ends.

The chain combines TRBV19 with TRBJ2-7, with TRBD1 matching over 12 bases. The V gene's germline CDR1 is LNHDA and CDR2 SQIVND (reference sequence). V shed 3 bases, J shed 4 bases, and the junction held 4 bases outside the gene matches. The CDR3 sequence is 15 residues long. The CDR3 DNA reads TGTGCCAGTAGTATCGGGACAGGGGGCGCGTACGAGCAGTACTTC. This encodes CASSIGTGGAYEQYF.

This clone was picked up a small number of times. The gene calls are TRBV7-2 and TRBJ1-4; TRBD1 aligns across 8 bases. Germline CDR1 SGHTA, CDR2 FQGNSA. This CDR3 contains 16 residues. Trimming at V came to 2 bases and at J to 4 bases, leaving 6 bases not matched to a gene. CDR3 residues: CASSLYRGTGNEKLFF. In DNA form, the CDR3 reads TGTGCCAGCAGCTTATACAGGGGGACGGGTAATGAAAAACTGTTTTTT.

The chain links TRBV9 to TRBJ2-1, with 11 bases lining up with TRBD2. CDR3 size: 15 residues. CDR1 and CDR2 from the germline V gene are SGDLS and YYNGEE. With 6 bases clipped from V and 3 bases from J, the junction kept 5 bases outside the gene matches. CDR3 sequence (DNA): TGTGCCAGCACTCACACTAGCGGGGGCTACAATGAGCAGTTCTTC. It encodes CASTHTSGGYNEQFF.

This chain links TRBV5-1 with TRBJ1-1, with D perhaps matching TRBD1 (5 bases). Germline CDR1 SGHRS, CDR2 YFSETQ. V was shortened by 0 bases and J by 4 bases, with 13 bases between the two germline ends. The CDR3 has 15 amino acids. The CDR3 loop is CASSLVGGVITEAFF. For the CDR3, the DNA is TGCGCCAGCAGCTTGGTCGGGGGGGTAATCACTGAAGCTTTCTTT. Supplemented by reference TRBV5-1 and TRBJ1-1, the full variable domain reads KAGVTQTPRYLIKTRGQQVTLSCSPISGHRSVSWYQQTPGQGLQFLFEYFSETQRNKGNFPGRFSGRQFSNSRSEMNVSTLELGDSALYLCASSLVGGVITEAFFGQGTRLTVV.

This clone has a handful of counts. The V gene is TRBV7-3, the J gene TRBJ1-1; 7 bases are shared with TRBD1. Germline CDR1 and CDR2: SGHTA and FQGTGA. Unmatched junction bases numbered 12, after V lost 4 bases and J lost 7 bases. This CDR3 has 15 amino acids. The CDR3 loop reads CASSSAGGALSEAFF. For the CDR3, the DNA is TGTGCCAGCAGCTCCGCAGGGGGAGCGTTAAGTGAAGCTTTCTTT.

This sequence joins TRBV6-5 and TRBJ2-7; TRBD1 is a possible D gene (6 bases). CDR1 is MNHEY, CDR2 SVGAGI, per germline. CDR3 size: 12 residues. Trimming took 8 bases from V and 6 from J, leaving 14 bases between them. The CDR3 loop reads CASCNRVSEQYF. CDR3 coding DNA: TGTGCCAGCTGTAACAGGGTGAGCGAGCAGTACTTC.

The sample holds a few counts of this clone. The chain employs TRBV19 and TRBJ2-3, with D perhaps TRBD2 (6 bases). Germline CDR1 reads LNHDA; CDR2 reads SQIVND (reference sequence). The CDR3 is made up of 17 amino acids. With 1 base removed from V and 0 bases from J, the gap between germline ends came to 14 bases. The CDR3 nucleotides are TGTGCCAGTAGTATAGGGTTAACGGGGACTAGCACAGATACGCAGTATTTT. It encodes CASSIGLTGTSTDTQYF.

This sequence joins TRBV27 and TRBJ1-5; no clear D. The CDR3 has 12 amino acids. The germline CDR1 and CDR2 sequences are MNHEY and SMNVEV (reference sequence). V was clipped by 3 bases and J by 4 bases, with 4 bases between them. The CDR3 is CASSFSNQPQHF. For the CDR3, the DNA is TGTGCCAGCAGTTTCAGTAATCAGCCCCAGCATTTT.

The CDR3 loop reads CASSAHRAYNTGELFF. The CDR3 bases are TGTGCCAGTAGTGCCCACAGGGCCTATAACACCGGGGAGCTGTTTTTT. The chain couples TRBV19 to TRBJ2-2; TRBD1 is a possible D gene (6 bases). The V gene's germline CDR1 is LNHDA and CDR2 SQIVND (reference sequence). V was clipped by 5 bases and J by 2 bases, with 15 bases between them. The CDR3 runs 16 residues.